This section outlines one TCR beta chain sequence together with its context. In its sample, this clone was seen once. Its antigen is currently not known. Base qualities are missing; no much larger clone stands one base away. TCRbeta CDR3 regions were amplified from genomic DNA by means of the immunoSEQ Assay, a bias-controlled multiplex PCR. In the authors' own workflow: Within the assay, amplification of reference gene primers was used to estimate how many nucleated cells each sample contained. To quantify the absolute abundance of each unique TCRbeta CDR3 rearrangement, sequence reads were collapsed and filtered. For each sample, productive Simpson clonality was calculated as the square root of Simpson's diversity index across productive rearrangements. In its TCRdb copy, this immuneACCESS table keeps in-frame sequences only and misses some clones. Where compared with another copy, unresolved V genes explain less than half of these, and the others have no known cause. V, J and clone size are taken as reported in that table, and D and trimming were inferred from the DNA itself. A total of about 230,000 clones appear in this sample, roughly 85% of them only once. More than 4.5% of the sample lies in the top ten.

This record belongs to a study of blood T cell repertoires in COVID-19 (dated by TCRdb to 2020 to 2022). A note on the overall study: Collaborator samples came from the United States, Italy and Spain and covered acute and convalescent phases of COVID-19. The material from the prospective study consisted of cDNA or gDNA derived from T cells, B-cell-depleted T cells, or PBMCs. The dataset comprised deeply sampled blood TCRbeta repertoires from subjects exposed to, actively infected with, or recovered from COVID-19. A freely available public database, intended as a resource for researchers studying the immune response to SARS-CoV-2, is where the repertoires were released. The samples were drawn from the first 160 participants of the ongoing ImmuneRACE study and from some 1,300 subjects provided by 6 global collaborators. Sample metadata almost always included a de-identified subject ID, COVID-19 status, age in years and sex. HLA class I and class II types, where available, came from metadata supplied by the sample provider rather than from assay-based typing.

The CDR3 spans 14 residues, from the cysteine through the phenylalanine. Only the CDR3 DNA stays, 42 bases, in frame from base 1. The germline V gene encodes CDR1 KGHSH and CDR2 LQKENI. After removal of 7 bases from V and 4 bases from J, the junction retains 3 bases not matched to a gene. Beyond this particular receptor, the publication reports: The amount of clinical and demographic metadata varied by source and participant and was provided uncurated.

At one collaborating source in Seattle, patients were enrolled during active infection and were followed longitudinally through the course of disease. Collaborating institutions collected whole blood in K2EDTA tubes following their own protocols. Collaborator samples were shipped for TCRbeta analysis as frozen whole blood, isolated PBMCs, or DNA extracted from either sample type. This chain joins TRBV18 to TRBJ2-2; TRBD1 lines up with 10 middle nucleotides. This TCR was sampled from a man aged 50-60 years with COVID-19, enrolled during active disease. Sequences were obtained from peripheral blood. For the CDR3, the sequence is CASCRDRGTGELFF. The DNA sequence follows: TGTGCCAGCTGCCGGGACAGGGGCACCGGGGAGCTGTTTTTT.